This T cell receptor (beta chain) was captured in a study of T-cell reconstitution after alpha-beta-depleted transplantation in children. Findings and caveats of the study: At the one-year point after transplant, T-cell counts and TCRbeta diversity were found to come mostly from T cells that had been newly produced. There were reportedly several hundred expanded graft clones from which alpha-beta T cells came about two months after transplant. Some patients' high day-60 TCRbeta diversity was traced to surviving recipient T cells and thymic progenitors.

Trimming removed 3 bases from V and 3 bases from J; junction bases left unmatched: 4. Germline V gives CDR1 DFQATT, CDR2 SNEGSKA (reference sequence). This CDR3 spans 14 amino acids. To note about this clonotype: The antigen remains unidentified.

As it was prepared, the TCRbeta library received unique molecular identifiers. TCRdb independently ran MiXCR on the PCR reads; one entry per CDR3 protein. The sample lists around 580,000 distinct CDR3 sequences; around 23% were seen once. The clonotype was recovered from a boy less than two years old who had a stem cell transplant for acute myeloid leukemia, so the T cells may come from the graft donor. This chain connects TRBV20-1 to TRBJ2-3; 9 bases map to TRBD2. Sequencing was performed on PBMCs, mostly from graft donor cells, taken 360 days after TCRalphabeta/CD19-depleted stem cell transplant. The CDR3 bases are TGCAGTGCTAGTATCCTAGCGGGGACAGATACGCAGTATTTT. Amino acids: CSASILAGTDTQYF.